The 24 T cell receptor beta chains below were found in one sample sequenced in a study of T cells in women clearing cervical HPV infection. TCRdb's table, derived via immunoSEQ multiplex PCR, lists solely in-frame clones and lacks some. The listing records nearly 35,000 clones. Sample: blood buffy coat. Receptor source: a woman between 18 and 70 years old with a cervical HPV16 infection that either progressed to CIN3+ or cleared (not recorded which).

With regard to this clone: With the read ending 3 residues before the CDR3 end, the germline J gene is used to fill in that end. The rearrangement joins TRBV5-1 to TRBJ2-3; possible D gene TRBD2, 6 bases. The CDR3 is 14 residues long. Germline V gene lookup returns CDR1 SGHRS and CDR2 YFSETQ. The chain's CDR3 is CASSFGEVLETQYF. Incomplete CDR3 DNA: TGCGCCAGCAGCTTCGGGGAGGTTCTAGAGACG.

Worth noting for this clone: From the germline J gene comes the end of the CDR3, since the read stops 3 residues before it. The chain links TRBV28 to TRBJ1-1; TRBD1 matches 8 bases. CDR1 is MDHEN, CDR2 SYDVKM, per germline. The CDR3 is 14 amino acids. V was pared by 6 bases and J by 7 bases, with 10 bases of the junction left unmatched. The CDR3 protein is CASRSQQGGGEAFF. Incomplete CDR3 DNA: TGTGCCAGCAGGAGCCAACAGGGGGGAGGTGAA.

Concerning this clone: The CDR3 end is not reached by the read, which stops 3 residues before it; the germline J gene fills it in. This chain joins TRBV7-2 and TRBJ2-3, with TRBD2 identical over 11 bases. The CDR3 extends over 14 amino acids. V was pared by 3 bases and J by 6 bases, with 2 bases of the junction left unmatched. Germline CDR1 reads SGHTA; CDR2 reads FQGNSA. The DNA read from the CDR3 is TGTGCCAGCAGCTTGACTAGCGGGGCGGATACG. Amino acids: CASSLTSGADT. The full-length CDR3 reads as CASSLTSGADTQYF. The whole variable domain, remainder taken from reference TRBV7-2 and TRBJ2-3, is GAGVSQSPSNKVTEKGKDVELRCDPISGHTALYWYRQSLGQGLEFLIYFQGNSAPDKSGLPSDRFSAERTGGSVSTLTIQRTQQEDSAVYLCASSLTSGADTQYFGPGTRLTVL.

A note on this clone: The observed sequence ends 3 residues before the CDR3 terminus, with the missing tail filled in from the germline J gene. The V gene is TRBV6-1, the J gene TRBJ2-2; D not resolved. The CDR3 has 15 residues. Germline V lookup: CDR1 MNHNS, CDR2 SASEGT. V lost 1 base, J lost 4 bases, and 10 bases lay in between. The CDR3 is CASSEGVTGTGELFF. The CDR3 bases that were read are TGTGCCAGCAGTGAAGGGGTAACGGGCACCGGGGAG.

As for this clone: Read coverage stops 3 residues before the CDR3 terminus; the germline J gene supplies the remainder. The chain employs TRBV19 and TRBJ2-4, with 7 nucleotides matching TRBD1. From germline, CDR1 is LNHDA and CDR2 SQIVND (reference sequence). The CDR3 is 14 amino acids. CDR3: CASSPDRTRGGQYF. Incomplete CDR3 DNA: TGTGCCAGTAGCCCGGACAGGACAAGAGGGGGT.

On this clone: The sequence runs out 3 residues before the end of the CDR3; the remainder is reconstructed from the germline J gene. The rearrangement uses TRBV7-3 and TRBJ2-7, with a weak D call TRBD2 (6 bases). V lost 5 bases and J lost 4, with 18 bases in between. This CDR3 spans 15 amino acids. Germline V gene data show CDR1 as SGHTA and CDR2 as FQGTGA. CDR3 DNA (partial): TGTGCCAGCAGCCCCCAACCGGGACTCTTTTACGAG. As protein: CASSPQPGLFYE. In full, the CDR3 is CASSPQPGLFYEQYF. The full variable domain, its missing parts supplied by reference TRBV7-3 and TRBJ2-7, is GAGVSQTPSNKVTEKGKYVELRCDPISGHTALYWYRQSLGQGPEFLIYFQGTGAADDSGLPNDRFFAVRPEGSVSTLKIQRTERGDSAVYLCASSPQPGLFYEQYFGPGTRLTVT.

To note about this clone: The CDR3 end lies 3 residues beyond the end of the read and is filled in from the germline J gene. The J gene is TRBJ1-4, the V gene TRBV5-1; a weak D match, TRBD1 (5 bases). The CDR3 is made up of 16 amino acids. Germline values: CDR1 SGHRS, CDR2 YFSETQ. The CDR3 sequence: CASSSTPSAGANVLFF. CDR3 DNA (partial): TGCGCCAGCAGCTCGACCCCCAGTGCTGGGGCCAACGTA.

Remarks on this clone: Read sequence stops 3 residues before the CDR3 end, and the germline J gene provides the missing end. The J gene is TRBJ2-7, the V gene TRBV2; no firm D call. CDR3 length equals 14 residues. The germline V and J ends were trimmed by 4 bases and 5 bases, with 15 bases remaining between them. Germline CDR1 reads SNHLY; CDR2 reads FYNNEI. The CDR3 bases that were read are TGTGCCAGCAGTGCTCTAGTCTCGACGGACGAG. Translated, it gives CASSALVSTDE. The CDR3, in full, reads CASSALVSTDEQYF. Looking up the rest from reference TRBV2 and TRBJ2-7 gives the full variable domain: EPEVTQTPSHQVTQMGQEVILRCVPISNHLYFYWYRQILGQKVEFLVSFYNNEISEKSEIFDDQFSVERPDGSNFTLKIRSTKLEDSAMYFCASSALVSTDEQYFGPGTRLTVT.

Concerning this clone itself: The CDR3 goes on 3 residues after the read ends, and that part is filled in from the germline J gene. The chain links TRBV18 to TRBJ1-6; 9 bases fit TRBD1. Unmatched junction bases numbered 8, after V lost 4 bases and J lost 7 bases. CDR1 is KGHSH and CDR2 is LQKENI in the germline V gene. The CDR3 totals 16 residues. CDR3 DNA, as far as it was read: TGTGCCAGCTCACTAACGGGACAGGGAACGAATTCACCC. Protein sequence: CASSLTGQGTNSP. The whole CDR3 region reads CASSLTGQGTNSPLHF. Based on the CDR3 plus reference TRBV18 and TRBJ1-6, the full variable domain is NAGVMQNPRHLVRRRGQEARLRCSPMKGHSHVYWYRQLPEEGLKFMVYLQKENIIDESGMPKERFSAEFPKEGPSILRIQQVVRGDSAAYFCASSLTGQGTNSPLHFGNGTRLTVT.

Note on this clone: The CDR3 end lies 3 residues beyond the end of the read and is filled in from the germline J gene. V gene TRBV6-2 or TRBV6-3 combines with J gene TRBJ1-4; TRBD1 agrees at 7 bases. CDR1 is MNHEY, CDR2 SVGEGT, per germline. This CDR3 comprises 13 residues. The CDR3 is CASRRQGNSPLFF. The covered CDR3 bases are TGTGCCAGCAGGAGACAGGGTAATTCACCA.

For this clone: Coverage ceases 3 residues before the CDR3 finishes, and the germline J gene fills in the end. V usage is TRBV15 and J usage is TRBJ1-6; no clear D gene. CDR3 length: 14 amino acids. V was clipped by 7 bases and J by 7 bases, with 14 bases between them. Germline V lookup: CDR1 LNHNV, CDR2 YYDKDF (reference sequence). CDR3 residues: CATTRDPGNSPLHF. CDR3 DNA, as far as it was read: TGTGCCACCACCCGCGACCCGGGGAATTCACCC.

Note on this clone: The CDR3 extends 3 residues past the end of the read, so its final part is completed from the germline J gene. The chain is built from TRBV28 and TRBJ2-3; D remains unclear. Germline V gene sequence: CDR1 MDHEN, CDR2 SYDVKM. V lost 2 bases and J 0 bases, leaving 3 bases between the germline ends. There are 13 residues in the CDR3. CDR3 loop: CASSLISTDTQYF. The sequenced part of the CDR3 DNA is TGTGCCAGCAGTTTAATAAGCACAGATACG. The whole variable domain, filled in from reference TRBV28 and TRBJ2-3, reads DVKVTQSSRYLVKRTGEKVFLECVQDMDHENMFWYRQDPGLGLRLIYFSYDVKMKEKGDIPEGYSVSREKKERFSLILESASTNQTSMYLCASSLISTDTQYFGPGTRLTVL.

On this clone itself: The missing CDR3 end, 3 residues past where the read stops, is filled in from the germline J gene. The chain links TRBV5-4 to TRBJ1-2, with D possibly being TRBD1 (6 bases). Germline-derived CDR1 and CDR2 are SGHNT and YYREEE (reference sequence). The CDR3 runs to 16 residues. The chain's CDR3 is CASSRGGTGSGNGYTF. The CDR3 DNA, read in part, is TGTGCCAGCAGTAGGGGGGGTACTGGGTCGGGGAACGGC. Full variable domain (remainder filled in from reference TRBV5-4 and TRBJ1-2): ETGVTQSPTHLIKTRGQQVTLRCSSQSGHNTVSWYQQALGQGPQFIFQYYREEENGRGNFPPRFSGLQFPNYSSELNVNALELDDSALYLCASSRGGTGSGNGYTFGSGTRLTVV.

The CDR3: CASSSTRQSNTGELFF. CDR3 bases read: TGTGCCAGCAGCTCGACCCGACAGTCGAACACCGGGGAG. The chain carries TRBV7-3 and TRBJ2-2, with D possibly matching TRBD1 (5 bases). Read sequence stops 3 residues before the CDR3 end, and the germline J gene provides the missing end. The V end was cut by 4 bases, the J end by 0 bases, with 12 bases between. The CDR3 sequence is 16 residues long. CDR1 is SGHTA and CDR2 is FQGTGA in the germline V gene.

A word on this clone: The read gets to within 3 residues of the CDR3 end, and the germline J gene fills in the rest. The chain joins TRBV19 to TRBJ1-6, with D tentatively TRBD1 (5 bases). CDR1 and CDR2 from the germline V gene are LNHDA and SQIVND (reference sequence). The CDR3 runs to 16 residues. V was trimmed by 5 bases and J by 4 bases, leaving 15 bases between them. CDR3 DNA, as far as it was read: TGTGCCAGTAGTCCTGCCCAAACAGGATATAATTCACCC. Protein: CASSPAQTGYNSP. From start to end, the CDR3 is CASSPAQTGYNSPLHF.

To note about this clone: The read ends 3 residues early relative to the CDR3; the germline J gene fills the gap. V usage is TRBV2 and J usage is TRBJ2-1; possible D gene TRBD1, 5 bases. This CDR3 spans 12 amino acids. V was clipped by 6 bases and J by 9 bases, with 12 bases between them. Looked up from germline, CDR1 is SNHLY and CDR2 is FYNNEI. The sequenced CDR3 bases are TGTGCCAGCAGCGAACAGGAAGGTGAG. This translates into CASSEQEGE. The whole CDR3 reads CASSEQEGEQFF.

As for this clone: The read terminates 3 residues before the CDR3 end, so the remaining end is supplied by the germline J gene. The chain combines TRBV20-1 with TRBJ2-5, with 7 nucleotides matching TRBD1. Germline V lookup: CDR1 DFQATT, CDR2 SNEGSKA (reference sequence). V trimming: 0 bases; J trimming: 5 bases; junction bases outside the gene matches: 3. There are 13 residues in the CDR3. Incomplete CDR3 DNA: TGCAGTGCTAGAGAGCAGACAGGGGAGACC. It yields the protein CSAREQTGET. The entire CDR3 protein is CSAREQTGETQYF.

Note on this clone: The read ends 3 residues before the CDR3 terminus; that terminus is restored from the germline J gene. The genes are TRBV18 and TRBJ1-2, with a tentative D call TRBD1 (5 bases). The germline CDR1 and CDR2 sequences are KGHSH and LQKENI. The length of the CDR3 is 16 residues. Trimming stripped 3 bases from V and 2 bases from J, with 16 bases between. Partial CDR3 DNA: TGTGCCAGCTCACCGGGGCTAGGAAGAGGAAACTATGGC. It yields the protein CASSPGLGRGNYG. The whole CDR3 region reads CASSPGLGRGNYGYTF.

This CDR3 reads CASSDGGETQYF. The sequenced part of the CDR3 DNA is TGTGCCAGCAGCGATGGAGGGGAGACC. The chain joins TRBV11-3 to TRBJ2-5; D possibly corresponds to TRBD2 (6 bases). The read finishes 3 residues shy of the CDR3 end, and the germline J gene is used to complete it. The V gene lost 5 bases and the J gene lost 5 bases, with 9 bases spanning the gap. CDR1 and CDR2 from the germline V gene are SGHNT and YENEEA. CDR3 length equals 12 residues.

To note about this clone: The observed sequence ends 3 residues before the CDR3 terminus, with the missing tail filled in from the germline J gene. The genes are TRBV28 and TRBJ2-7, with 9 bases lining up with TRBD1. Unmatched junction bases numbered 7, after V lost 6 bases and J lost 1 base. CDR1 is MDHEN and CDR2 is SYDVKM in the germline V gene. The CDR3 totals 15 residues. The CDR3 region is CASSRRTGESYEQYF. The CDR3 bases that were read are TGTGCCAGCAGCCGTCGGACAGGGGAATCCTACGAG.

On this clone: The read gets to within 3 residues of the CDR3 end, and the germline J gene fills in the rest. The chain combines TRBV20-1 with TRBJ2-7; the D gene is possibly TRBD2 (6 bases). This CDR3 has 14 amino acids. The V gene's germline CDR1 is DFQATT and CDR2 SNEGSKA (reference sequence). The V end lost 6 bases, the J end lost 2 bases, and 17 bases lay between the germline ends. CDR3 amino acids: CSAKNWDLPYEQYF. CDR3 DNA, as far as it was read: TGCAGTGCAAAGAACTGGGACTTACCCTACGAG.

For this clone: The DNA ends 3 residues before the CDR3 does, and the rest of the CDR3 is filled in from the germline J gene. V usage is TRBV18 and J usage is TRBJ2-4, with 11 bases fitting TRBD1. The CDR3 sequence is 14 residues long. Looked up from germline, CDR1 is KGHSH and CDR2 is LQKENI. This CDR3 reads CASSGTGGDYGQYF. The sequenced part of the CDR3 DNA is TGTGCCAGCTCAGGGACAGGGGGTGACTATGGT.

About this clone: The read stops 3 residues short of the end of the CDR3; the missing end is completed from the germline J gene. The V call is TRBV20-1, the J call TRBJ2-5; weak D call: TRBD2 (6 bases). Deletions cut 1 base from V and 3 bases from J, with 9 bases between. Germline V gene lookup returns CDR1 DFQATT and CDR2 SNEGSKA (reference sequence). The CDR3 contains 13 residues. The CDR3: CSARGDFEETQYF. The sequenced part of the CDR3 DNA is TGCAGTGCTAGAGGGGACTTTGAAGAGACC.

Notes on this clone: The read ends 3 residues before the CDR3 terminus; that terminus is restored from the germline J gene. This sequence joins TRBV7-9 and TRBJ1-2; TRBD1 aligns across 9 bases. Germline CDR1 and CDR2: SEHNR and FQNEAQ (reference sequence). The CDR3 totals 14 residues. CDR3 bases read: TGTGCCAGCAGCTTAGGGGGACAGGGAGCAGAC. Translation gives CASSLGGQGAD. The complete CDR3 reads CASSLGGQGADYTF.